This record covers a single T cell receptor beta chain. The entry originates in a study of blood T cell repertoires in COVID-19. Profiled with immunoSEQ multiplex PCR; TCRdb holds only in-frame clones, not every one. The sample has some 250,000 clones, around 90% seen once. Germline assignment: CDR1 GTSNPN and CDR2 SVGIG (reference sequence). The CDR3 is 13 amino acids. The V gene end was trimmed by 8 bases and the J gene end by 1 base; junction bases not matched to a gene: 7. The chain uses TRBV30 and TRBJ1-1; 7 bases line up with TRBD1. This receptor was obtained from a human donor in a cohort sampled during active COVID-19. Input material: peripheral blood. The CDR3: CAGDRDRNTEAFF. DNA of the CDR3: TGTGCCGGAGACAGGGACCGGAACACTGAAGCTTTCTTT.